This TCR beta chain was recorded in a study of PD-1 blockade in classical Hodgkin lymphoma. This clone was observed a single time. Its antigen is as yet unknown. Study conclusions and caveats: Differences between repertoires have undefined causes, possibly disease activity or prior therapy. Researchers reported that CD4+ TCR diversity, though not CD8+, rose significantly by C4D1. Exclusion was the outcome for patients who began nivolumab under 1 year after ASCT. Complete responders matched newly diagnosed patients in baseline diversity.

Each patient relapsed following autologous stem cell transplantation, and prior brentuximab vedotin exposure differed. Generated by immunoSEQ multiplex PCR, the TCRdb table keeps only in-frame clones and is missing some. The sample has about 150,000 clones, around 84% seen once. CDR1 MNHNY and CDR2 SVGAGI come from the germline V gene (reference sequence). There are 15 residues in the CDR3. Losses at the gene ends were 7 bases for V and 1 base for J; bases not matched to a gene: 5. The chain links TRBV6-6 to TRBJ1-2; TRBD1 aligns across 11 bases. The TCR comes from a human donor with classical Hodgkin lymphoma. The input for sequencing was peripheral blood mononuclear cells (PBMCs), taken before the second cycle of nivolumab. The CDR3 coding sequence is TGTGCCAGCACCAGGACAGGGGGCCTTAACTATGGCTACACCTTC. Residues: CASTRTGGLNYGYTF.